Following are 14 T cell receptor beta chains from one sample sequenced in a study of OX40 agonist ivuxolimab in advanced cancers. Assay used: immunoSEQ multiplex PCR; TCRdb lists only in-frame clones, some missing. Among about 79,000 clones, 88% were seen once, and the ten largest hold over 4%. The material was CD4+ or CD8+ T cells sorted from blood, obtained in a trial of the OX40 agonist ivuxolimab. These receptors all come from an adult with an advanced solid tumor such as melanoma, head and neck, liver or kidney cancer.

CDR3 region: CASSKTGVGTEAFF. CDR3 DNA: TGTGCCAGTAGTAAGACAGGGGTCGGCACTGAAGCTTTCTTT. The chain recombines TRBV19 with TRBJ1-1; the match to TRBD1 covers 8 bases. Germline V CDR1 and CDR2: LNHDA, SQIVND (reference sequence). The CDR3 runs 14 residues. V dropped 4 bases and J dropped 4; count of bases not matched to a gene: 5.

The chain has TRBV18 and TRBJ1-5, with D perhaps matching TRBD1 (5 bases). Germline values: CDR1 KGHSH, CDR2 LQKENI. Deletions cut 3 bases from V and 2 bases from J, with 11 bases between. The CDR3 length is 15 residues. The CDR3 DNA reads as TGTGCCAGCTCACCTTCCCCGACAGGCAATCAGCCCCAGCATTTT. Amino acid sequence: CASSPSPTGNQPQHF.

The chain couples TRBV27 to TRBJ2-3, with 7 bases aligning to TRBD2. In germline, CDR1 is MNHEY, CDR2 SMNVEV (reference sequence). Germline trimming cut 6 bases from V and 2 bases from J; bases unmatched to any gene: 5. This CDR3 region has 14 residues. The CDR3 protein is CASRRAGFTDTQYF. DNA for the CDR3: TGTGCCAGCAGGCGAGCGGGATTCACAGATACGCAGTATTTT.

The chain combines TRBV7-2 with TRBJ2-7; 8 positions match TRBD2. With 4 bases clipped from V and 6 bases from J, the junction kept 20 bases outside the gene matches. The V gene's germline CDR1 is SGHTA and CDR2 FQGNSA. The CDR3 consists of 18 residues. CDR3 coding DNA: TGTGCCAGCAGCTCAACCGCCATACTAGCGGACCTTAGGGGCGAGCAGTACTTC. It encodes CASSSTAILADLRGEQYF.

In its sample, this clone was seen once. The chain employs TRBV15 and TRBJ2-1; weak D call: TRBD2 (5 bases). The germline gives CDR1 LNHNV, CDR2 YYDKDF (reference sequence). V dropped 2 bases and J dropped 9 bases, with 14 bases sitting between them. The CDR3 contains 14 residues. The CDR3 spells CATSRPGFEGEQFF. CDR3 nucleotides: TGTGCCACCAGCAGACCTGGGTTCGAGGGTGAGCAGTTCTTC.

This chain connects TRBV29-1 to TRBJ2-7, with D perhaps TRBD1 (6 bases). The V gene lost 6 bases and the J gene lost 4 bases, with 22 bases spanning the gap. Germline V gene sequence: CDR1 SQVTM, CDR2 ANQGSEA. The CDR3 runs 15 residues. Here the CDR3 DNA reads TGCAGCGTCAAACAGGGCCCCAATTTAGGTTACGAGCAGTACTTC. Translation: CSVKQGPNLGYEQYF.

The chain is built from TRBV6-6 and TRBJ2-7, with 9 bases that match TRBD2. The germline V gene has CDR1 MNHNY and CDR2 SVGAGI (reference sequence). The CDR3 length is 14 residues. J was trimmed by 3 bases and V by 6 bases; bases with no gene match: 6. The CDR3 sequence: CASSLLAGIYEQYF. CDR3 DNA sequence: TGTGCCAGCAGCCTTCTAGCGGGAATCTACGAGCAGTACTTC.

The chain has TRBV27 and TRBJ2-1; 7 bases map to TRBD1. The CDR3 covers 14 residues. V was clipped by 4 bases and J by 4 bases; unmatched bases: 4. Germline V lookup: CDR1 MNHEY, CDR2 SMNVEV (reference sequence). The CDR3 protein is CASSWDRAYNEQFF. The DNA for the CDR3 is TGTGCCAGCAGTTGGGACAGAGCGTACAATGAGCAGTTCTTC.

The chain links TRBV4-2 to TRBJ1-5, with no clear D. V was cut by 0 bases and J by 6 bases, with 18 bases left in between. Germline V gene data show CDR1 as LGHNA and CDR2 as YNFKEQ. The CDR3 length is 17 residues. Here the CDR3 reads CASSQDDDPGGRQPQHF. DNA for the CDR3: TGTGCCAGCAGCCAAGATGATGACCCTGGTGGACGTCAGCCCCAGCATTTT.

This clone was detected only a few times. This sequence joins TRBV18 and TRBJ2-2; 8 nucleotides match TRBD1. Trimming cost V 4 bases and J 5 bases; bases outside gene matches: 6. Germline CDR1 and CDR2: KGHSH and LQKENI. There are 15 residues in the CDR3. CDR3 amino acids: CASSRGQGWTGELFF. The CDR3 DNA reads TGTGCCAGCTCACGAGGACAGGGCTGGACCGGGGAGCTGTTTTTT.

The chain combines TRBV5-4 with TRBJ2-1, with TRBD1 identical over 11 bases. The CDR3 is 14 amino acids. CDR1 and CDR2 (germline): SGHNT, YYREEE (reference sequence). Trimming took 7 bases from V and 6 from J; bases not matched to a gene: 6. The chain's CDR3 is CASGGTGGPNEQFF. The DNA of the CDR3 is TGTGCCAGCGGGGGGACAGGGGGTCCCAATGAGCAGTTCTTC.

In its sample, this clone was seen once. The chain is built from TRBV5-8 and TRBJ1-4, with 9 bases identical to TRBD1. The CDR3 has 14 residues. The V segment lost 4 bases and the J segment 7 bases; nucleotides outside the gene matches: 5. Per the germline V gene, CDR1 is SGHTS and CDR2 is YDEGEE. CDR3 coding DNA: TGTGCCAGCAGCCAAACAGGGGGCCCTGAAAAACTGTTTTTT. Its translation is CASSQTGGPEKLFF.

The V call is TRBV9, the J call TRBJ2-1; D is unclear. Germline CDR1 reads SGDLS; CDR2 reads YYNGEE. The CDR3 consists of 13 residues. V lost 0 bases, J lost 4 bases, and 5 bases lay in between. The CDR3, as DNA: TGTGCCAGCAGCGTAGCTCCGTACAATGAGCAGTTCTTC. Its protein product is CASSVAPYNEQFF. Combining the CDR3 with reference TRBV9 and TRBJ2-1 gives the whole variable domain DSGVTQTPKHLITATGQRVTLRCSPRSGDLSVYWYQQSLDQGLQFLIQYYNGEERAKGNILERFSAQQFPDLHSELNLSSLELGDSALYFCASSVAPYNEQFFGPGTRLTVL.

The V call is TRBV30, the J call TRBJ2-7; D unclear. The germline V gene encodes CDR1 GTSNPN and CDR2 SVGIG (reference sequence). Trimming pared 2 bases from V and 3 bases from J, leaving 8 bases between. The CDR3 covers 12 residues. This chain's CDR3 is CAWSQNNYEQYF. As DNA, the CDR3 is TGTGCCTGGAGTCAGAACAACTACGAGCAGTACTTC. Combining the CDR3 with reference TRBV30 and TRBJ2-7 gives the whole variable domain SQTIHQWPATLVQPVGSPLSLECTVEGTSNPNLYWYRQAAGRGLQLLFYSVGIGQISSEVPQNLSASRPQDRQFILSSKKLLLSDSGFYLCAWSQNNYEQYFGPGTRLTVT.